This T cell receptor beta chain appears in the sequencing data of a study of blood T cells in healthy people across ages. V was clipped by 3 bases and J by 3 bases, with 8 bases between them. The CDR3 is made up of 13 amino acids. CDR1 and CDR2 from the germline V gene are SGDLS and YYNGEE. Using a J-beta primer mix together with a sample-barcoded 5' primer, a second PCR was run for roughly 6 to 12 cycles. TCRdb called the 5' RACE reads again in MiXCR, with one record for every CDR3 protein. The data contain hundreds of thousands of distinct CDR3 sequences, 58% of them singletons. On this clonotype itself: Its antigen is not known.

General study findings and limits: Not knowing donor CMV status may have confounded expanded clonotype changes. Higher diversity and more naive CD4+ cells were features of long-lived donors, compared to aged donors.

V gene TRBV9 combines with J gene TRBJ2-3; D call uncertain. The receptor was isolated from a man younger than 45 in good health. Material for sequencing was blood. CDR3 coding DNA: TGTGCCAGCAGCGAGTACACTACAGATACGCAGTATTTT. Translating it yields CASSEYTTDTQYF.